These T cell receptor beta chains were read from a single sample in a study of cytomegalovirus exposure and HLA in healthy donors. Some clones are missing from TCRdb's copy, which holds only in-frame ones; the method was immunoSEQ multiplex PCR. The sample records about 130,000 clones, 74% being singletons. Source material: PBMCs. Receptors originate from a woman between 50 and 59 years old in good health and CMV-seropositive. Both conserved end residues are part of each CDR3. D genes are given only for firm matches. Size is stated for part of the rows, as once, few or many counts, or as a class when the clone is expanded.

J gene,V gene,D gene,clone size,CDR3 protein,CDR3 DNA
TRBJ2-1,TRBV18,TRBD2,.,CASSPPLAGPGSEQFF,TGTGCCAGCTCACCTCCCCTAGCGGGGCCCGGTAGTGAGCAGTTCTTC
TRBJ1-3,TRBV5-5,TRBD1,.,CASSLGDRPGYF,TGTGCCAGCAGCTTGGGGGACAGGCCCGGGTATTTT
TRBJ1-1,TRBV5-4,TRBD1,.,CASSPIDRGSTEAFF,TGTGCCAGCAGCCCTATCGACAGGGGATCTACTGAAGCTTTCTTT
TRBJ2-7,TRBV7-9,.,.,CASSLGGHSYEQYF,TGTGCCAGCAGCTTAGGAGGCCACTCCTACGAGCAGTACTTC
TRBJ1-5,TRBV7-2,.,.,CASSSTPSGSQHF,TGTGCCAGCAGCTCCACCCCGTCGGGATCCCAGCATTTT
TRBJ1-1,TRBV6-1,.,once,CASSWIRERAFF,TGTGCCAGCAGTTGGATCCGGGAAAGGGCTTTCTTT
TRBJ2-2,TRBV6-6,TRBD1,.,CASSYLGTEGELFF,TGTGCCAGCAGTTACCTTGGGACAGAAGGGGAGCTGTTTTTT
TRBJ2-4,TRBV28,TRBD1,.,CASSLGQGRHIQYF,TGTGCCAGCAGTTTGGGACAGGGACGGCACATTCAGTACTTC
TRBJ2-7,TRBV6-5,.,.,CASSYGEKWAEQYF,TGTGCCAGCAGTTACGGCGAAAAATGGGCCGAGCAGTACTTC
TRBJ2-1,TRBV6-1,.,.,CASSEVGGEQFF,TGTGCCAGCAGTGAAGTTGGGGGGGAGCAGTTCTTC
TRBJ1-2,TRBV6-5,.,.,CASSYSSQGRGYTF,TGTGCCAGCAGTTACTCGAGCCAGGGTAGAGGCTACACCTTC
TRBJ1-5,TRBV5-4,TRBD1,.,CASSPGQGAQPQHF,TGTGCCAGCAGCCCGGGACAGGGGGCCCAGCCCCAGCATTTT
TRBJ1-5,TRBV27,TRBD1,.,CASSPFEGGAYSNQPQHF,TGTGCCAGCAGTCCCTTCGAAGGGGGCGCCTATAGCAATCAGCCCCAGCATTTT
TRBJ1-4,TRBV25-1,.,.,CASSEFYSTNEKLFF,TGTGCCAGCAGTGAATTTTACTCGACTAATGAAAAACTGTTTTTT
TRBJ2-5,TRBV7-7,.,.,CASSLNSGGGQGETQYF,TGTGCCAGCAGCTTAAATTCGGGCGGGGGCCAGGGGGAGACCCAGTACTTC
TRBJ1-2,TRBV28,.,once,CASSPPGSRANGYTF,TGTGCCAGCAGTCCGCCGGGTTCCAGGGCGAATGGCTACACCTTC
TRBJ1-1,TRBV20-1,.,.,CSASFNKAFF,TGCAGTGCCTCATTCAACAAAGCTTTCTTT
TRBJ2-3,TRBV11-2,TRBD1,.,CASSPTGQVTDTQYF,TGTGCCAGCAGCCCTACCGGACAGGTAACAGATACGCAGTATTTT
TRBJ2-7,TRBV5-1,.,.,CASSLSGNYEQYF,TGCGCCAGCAGTTTGTCAGGGAACTACGAGCAGTACTTC
TRBJ1-6,TRBV4-1,TRBD1,.,CASSHEIGTENNSPLHF,TGCGCCAGCAGCCACGAAATTGGGACAGAGAATAATTCACCCCTCCACTTT
TRBJ1-1,TRBV9,TRBD1,.,CASSPPGQGRSNAFF,TGTGCCAGCAGCCCCCCAGGACAGGGAAGGTCGAATGCTTTCTTT
TRBJ2-7,TRBV18,.,few,CASSLGHSYEQYF,TGTGCCAGCTCACTCGGACATTCCTACGAGCAGTACTTC
TRBJ1-6,TRBV2,.,.,CASSPGIGSPLHF,TGTGCCAGCAGTCCAGGGATAGGGTCACCCCTCCACTTT
TRBJ2-2,TRBV6-6,TRBD2,.,CASTGGAGELFF,TGTGCCAGCACCGGGGGGGCCGGGGAGCTGTTTTTT
TRBJ1-4,TRBV7-9,.,few,CASAVPTNEKLFF,TGTGCCAGCGCGGTACCAACTAATGAAAAACTGTTTTTT
TRBJ2-7,TRBV11-2,.,few,CASSLAGSAYEQYF,TGTGCCAGCAGCTTAGCCGGTAGCGCCTACGAGCAGTACTTC
TRBJ1-2,TRBV21-1,.,.,CASRYRAQNYGYTF,TGTGCCAGCAGATACAGGGCTCAAAACTATGGCTACACCTTC
TRBJ1-2,TRBV10-3,TRBD1,.,CAITREGARGGYTF,TGTGCCATCACCCGAGAGGGGGCGAGGGGTGGCTACACCTTC
TRBJ2-7,TRBV9,TRBD1,once,CASSRQGGHYEQYF,TGTGCCAGCAGCCGACAGGGGGGGCACTACGAGCAGTACTTC
TRBJ1-1,TRBV2,.,.,CASSVDPRATEAFF,TGTGCCAGCAGTGTGGACCCCAGGGCCACTGAAGCTTTCTTT
TRBJ1-2,TRBV28,.,once,CASSFLGQSSRGQYGYTF,TGTGCCAGCAGTTTTCTAGGACAGTCGTCGCGAGGTCAATATGGCTACACCTTC
TRBJ2-3,TRBV4-1,.,.,CASSQVGAGLRHRGTQYF,TGCGCCAGCAGCCAAGTAGGAGCGGGTTTAAGGCACAGAGGTACGCAGTATTTT
TRBJ2-5,TRBV19,.,.,CASSTGQIQTQYF,TGTGCCAGTAGTACCGGACAAATCCAGACCCAGTACTTC
TRBJ1-2,TRBV12-5,.,.,CASGLVGSGVRYGYTF,TGTGCTAGTGGTTTGGTAGGGTCAGGGGTTCGTTATGGCTACACCTTC
TRBJ2-5,TRBV7-2,TRBD2,few,CASSLRQRGVLETQYF,TGTGCCAGCAGCTTACGCCAGCGGGGGGTCCTAGAGACCCAGTACTTC
TRBJ2-7,TRBV5-1,TRBD2,.,CASSLVDSGGYYEQYF,TGCGCCAGCAGCTTGGTGGATAGCGGGGGGTACTACGAGCAGTACTTC
TRBJ2-1,TRBV5-1,TRBD2,.,CASNAGTSSYNEQFF,TGCGCCAGCAACGCTGGGACTAGCAGCTACAATGAGCAGTTCTTC
TRBJ2-3,TRBV7-9,.,.,CASSLSGLDTQYF,TGTGCCAGCAGCTTATCAGGGTTAGATACGCAGTATTTT
TRBJ2-3,TRBV13,.,.,CASSSPGTGGTTDTQYF,TGTGCCAGCAGCTCCCCAGGAACGGGGGGCACGACAGATACGCAGTATTTT
TRBJ2-2,TRBV7-2,.,.,CASSLVHSYNTGELFF,TGTGCCAGCAGCTTAGTCCACAGCTACAACACCGGGGAGCTGTTTTTT
TRBJ2-1,TRBV20-1,TRBD2,.,CSAVSGNEQFF,TGCAGTGCTGTTAGCGGGAATGAGCAGTTCTTC
TRBJ1-2,TRBV5-4,.,once,CASSFRGSYGYTF,TGTGCCAGCAGCTTTAGGGGCAGCTATGGCTACACCTTC
TRBJ2-7,TRBV7-9,.,.,CSSSVQGNEQYF,TGTTCCAGCAGCGTACAGGGAAACGAGCAGTACTTC
TRBJ2-1,TRBV21-1,.,few,CASSKRAGCRSFF,TGTGCCAGCAGCAAGAGAGCGGGCTGTCGTTCGTTCTTC
TRBJ1-1,TRBV11-2,.,.,CASSLAMQAFEAFF,TGTGCCAGCAGCTTAGCTATGCAGGCCTTTGAAGCTTTCTTT
TRBJ2-1,TRBV7-9,.,.,CASSLVSAGVSRNEQFF,TGTGCCAGCAGCTTAGTATCAGCCGGAGTCTCAAGGAATGAGCAGTTCTTC
TRBJ1-4,TRBV4-2,TRBD1,once,CASSEGQLNEKLFF,TGTGCCAGCAGCGAGGGACAGCTTAATGAAAAACTGTTTTTT
TRBJ2-3,TRBV25-1,.,once,CASSEWARTDTQYF,TGTGCCAGCAGTGAATGGGCTCGGACAGATACGCAGTATTTT
TRBJ2-1,TRBV11-3,.,.,CASSGDTNEQFF,TGTGCCAGCAGTGGTGACACCAATGAGCAGTTCTTC
TRBJ1-2,TRBV19,TRBD1,.,CASSRSQRQGAKWNYGYTF,TGTGCCAGTAGTAGAAGCCAAAGACAGGGGGCGAAATGGAACTATGGCTACACCTTC
TRBJ1-6,TRBV28,TRBD1,few,CASSLPGQGLVSISSPLHF,TGTGCCAGCAGTTTGCCCGGACAGGGTCTTGTCTCAATCAGCTCACCCCTCCACTTT
TRBJ2-6,TRBV6-1,.,.,CASRKQDSGANVLTF,TGTGCCAGCAGGAAACAAGACTCTGGGGCCAACGTCCTGACTTTC
TRBJ2-3,TRBV2,.,.,CAIPSRLGTDTQYF,TGTGCCATCCCTAGCCGGCTCGGCACAGATACGCAGTATTTT
TRBJ2-7,TRBV6-5,TRBD2,.,CASRPGLAGSYEQYF,TGTGCCAGCAGGCCCGGACTAGCGGGATCCTACGAGCAGTACTTC